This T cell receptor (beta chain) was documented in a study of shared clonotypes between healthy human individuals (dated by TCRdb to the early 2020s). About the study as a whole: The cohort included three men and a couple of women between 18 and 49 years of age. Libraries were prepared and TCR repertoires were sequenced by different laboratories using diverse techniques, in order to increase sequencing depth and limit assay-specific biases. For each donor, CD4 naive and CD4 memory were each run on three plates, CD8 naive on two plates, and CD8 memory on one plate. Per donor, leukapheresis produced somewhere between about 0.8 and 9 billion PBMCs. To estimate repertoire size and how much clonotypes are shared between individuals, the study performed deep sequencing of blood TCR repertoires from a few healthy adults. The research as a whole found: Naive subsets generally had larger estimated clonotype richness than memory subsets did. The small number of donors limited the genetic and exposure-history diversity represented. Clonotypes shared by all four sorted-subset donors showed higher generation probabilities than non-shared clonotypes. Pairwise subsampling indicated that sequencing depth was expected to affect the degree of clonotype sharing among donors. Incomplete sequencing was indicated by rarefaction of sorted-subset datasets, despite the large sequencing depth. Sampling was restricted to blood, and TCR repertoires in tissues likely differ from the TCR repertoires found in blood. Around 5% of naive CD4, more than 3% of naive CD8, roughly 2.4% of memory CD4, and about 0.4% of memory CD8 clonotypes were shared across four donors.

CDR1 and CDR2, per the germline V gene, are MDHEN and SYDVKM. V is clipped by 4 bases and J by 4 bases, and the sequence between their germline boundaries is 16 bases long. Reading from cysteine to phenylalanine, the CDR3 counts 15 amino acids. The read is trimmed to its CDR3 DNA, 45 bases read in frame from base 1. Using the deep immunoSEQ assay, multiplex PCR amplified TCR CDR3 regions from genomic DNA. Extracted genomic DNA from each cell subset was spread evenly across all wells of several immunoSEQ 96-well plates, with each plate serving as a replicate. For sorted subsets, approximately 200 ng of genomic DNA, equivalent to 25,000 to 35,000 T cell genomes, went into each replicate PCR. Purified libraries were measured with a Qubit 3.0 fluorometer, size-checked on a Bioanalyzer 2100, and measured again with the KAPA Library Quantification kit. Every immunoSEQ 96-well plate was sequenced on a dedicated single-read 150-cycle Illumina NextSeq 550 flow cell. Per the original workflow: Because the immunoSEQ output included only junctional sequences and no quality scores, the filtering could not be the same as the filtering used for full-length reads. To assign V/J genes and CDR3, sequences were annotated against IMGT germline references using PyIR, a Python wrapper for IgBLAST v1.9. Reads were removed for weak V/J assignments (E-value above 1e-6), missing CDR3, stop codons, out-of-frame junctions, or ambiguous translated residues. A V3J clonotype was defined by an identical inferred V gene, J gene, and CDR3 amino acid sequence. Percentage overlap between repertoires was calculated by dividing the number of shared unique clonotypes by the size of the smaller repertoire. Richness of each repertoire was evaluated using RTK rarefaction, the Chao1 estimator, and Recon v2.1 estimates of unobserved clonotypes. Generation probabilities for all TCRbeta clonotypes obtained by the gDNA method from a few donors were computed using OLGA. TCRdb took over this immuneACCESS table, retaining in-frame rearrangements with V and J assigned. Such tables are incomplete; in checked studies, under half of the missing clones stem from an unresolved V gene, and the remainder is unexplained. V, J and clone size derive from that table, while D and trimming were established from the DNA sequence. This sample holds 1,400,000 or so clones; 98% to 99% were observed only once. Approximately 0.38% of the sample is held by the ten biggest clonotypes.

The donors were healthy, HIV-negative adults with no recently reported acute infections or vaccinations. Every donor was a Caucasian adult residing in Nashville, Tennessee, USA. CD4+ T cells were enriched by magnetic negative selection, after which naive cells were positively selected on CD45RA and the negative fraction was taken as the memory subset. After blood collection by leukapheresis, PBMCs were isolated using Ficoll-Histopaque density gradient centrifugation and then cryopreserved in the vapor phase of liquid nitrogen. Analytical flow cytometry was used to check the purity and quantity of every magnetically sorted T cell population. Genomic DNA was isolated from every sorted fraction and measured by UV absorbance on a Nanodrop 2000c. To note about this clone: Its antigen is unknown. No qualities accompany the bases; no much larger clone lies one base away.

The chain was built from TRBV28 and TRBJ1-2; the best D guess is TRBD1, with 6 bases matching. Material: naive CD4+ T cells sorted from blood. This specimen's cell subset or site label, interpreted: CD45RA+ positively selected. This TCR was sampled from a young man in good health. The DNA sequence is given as TGTGCCAGCAGTTACCCCAGGGGATACACCTATGGCTACACCTTC. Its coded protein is CASSYPRGYTYGYTF.